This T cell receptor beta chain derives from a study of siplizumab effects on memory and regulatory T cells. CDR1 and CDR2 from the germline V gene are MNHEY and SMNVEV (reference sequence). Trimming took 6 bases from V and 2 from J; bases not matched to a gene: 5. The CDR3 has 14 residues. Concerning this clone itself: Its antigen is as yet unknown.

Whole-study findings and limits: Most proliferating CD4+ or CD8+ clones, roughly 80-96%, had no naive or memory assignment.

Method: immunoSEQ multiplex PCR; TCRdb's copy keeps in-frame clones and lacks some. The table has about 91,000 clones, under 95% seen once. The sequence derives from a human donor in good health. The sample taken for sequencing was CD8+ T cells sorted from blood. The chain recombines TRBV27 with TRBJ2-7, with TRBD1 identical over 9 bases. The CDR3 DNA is TGTGCCAGCAGGGGGGGACAGGGCCCCTACGAGCAGTACTTC. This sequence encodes CASRGGQGPYEQYF.